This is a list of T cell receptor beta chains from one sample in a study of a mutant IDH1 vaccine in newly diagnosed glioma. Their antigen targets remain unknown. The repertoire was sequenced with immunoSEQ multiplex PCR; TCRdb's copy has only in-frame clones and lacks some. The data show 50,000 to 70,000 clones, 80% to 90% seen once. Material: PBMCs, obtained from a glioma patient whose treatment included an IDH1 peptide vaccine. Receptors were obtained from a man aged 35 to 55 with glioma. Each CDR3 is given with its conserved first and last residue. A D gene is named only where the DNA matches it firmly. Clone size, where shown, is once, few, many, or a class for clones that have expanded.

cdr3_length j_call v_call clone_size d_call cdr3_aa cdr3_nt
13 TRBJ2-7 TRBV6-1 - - CASIERHGYEQYF TGTGCCAGCATAGAGAGACACGGCTACGAGCAGTACTTC
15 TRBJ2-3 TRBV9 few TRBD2 CASSVAAGGIDTQYF TGTGCCAGCAGCGTAGCGGCGGGAGGGATAGATACGCAGTATTTT
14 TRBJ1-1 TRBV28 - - CASSLATAHTEAFF TGTGCCAGCAGTTTAGCCACGGCACACACTGAAGCTTTCTTT
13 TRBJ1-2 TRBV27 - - CASSWSQGYGYTF TGTGCCAGCAGTTGGTCGCAGGGGTATGGCTACACCTTC
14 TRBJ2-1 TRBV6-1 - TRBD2 CAIFGGGSYNEQFF TGTGCCATCTTTGGGGGGGGATCTTACAATGAGCAGTTCTTC
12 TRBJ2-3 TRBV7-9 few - CASRRGVYTQYF TGTGCCAGCAGACGGGGAGTGTATACGCAGTATTTT
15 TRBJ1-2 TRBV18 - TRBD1 CASSPPAGGTYGYTF TGTGCCAGCTCACCACCGGCAGGGGGCACGTATGGCTACACCTTC
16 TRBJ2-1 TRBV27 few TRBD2 CASIPPGGRAYNEQFF TGTGCCAGCATACCCCCGGGCGGGAGGGCCTACAATGAGCAGTTCTTC
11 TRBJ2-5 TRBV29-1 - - CSVQVSETQYF TGCAGCGTTCAGGTCTCCGAGACCCAGTACTTC
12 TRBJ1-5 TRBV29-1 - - CSVKWGDQPQHF TGCAGCGTTAAGTGGGGGGATCAGCCCCAGCATTTT
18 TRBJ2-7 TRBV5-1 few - CASSPGTTTTRDRGEQYF TGCGCCAGCAGCCCCGGGACAACCACTACTAGGGACCGCGGGGAGCAGTACTTC
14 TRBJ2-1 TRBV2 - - CASSEQGTGDEQFF TGTGCCAGCAGTGAACAGGGGACTGGGGATGAGCAGTTCTTC
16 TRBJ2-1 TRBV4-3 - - CASSQDSQDFFNEQFF TGCGCCAGCAGCCAAGATTCACAGGACTTTTTCAATGAGCAGTTCTTC
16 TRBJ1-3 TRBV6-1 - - CASSVSPQFSGNTIYF TGTGCCAGCAGTGTTTCCCCACAGTTCTCTGGAAACACCATATATTTT
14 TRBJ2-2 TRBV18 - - CASSTSEGTGELFF TGTGCCAGCTCTACCTCGGAGGGCACCGGGGAGCTGTTTTTT
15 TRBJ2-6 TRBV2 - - CASHQGLAGANVLTF TGTGCCAGTCACCAGGGGCTCGCGGGGGCCAACGTCCTGACTTTC
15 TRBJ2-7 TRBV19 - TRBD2 CASSTLAGSSYEQYF TGTGCCAGTAGTACCTTAGCGGGTAGCTCCTACGAGCAGTACTTC
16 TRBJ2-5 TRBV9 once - CASSSGEGARVETQYF TGTGCCAGCAGCTCCGGGGAGGGGGCGAGGGTTGAGACCCAGTACTTC
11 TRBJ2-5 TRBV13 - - CASSTVETQYF TGTGCCAGCAGCACGGTAGAGACCCAGTACTTC
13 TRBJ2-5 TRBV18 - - CASSPRQQETQYF TGTGCCAGCTCACCTCGACAGCAAGAGACCCAGTACTTC
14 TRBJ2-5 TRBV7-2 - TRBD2 CASSSGAGGETQYF TGTGCCAGCAGCTCTGGAGCGGGAGGGGAGACCCAGTACTTC
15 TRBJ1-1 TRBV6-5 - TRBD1 CASSPDRASSLEAFF TGTGCCAGCAGTCCAGACAGGGCATCATCTCTAGAAGCTTTCTTT
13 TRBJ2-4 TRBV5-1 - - CASSLGDLGIQYF TGCGCCAGCAGCTTGGGGGATTTGGGCATTCAGTACTTC
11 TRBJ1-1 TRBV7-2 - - CASSLRGKAFF TGTGCCAGCAGCCTAAGGGGGAAAGCTTTCTTT
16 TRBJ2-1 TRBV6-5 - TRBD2 CASSYIPPGLVVEQFF TGTGCCAGCAGTTACATACCGCCGGGACTAGTAGTTGAGCAGTTCTTC
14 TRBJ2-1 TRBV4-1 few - CASSQGRPGVEQFF TGCGCCAGCAGCCAAGGACGTCCAGGGGTAGAGCAGTTCTTC
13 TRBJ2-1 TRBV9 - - CASSPGQYHEQFF TGTGCCAGCAGTCCTGGACAGTATCATGAGCAGTTCTTC
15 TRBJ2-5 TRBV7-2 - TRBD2 CASTQIGGRGETQYF TGTGCCAGCACCCAAATTGGCGGGAGAGGAGAGACCCAGTACTTC
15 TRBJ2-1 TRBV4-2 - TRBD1 CASSQVRTGTNEQFF TGTGCCAGCAGCCAAGTCAGGACAGGGACAAATGAGCAGTTCTTC
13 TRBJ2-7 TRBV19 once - CASSIQQGYEQYF TGTGCCAGTAGTATCCAGCAAGGCTACGAGCAGTACTTC
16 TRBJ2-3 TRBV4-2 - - CASSHRLGPYLDTQYF TGTGCCAGCAGCCACCGATTGGGACCCTATCTCGATACGCAGTATTTT
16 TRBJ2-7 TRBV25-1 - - CASSELAAASSYEQYF TGTGCCAGCAGTGAATTGGCAGCGGCCAGCTCCTACGAGCAGTACTTC
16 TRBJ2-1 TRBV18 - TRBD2 CASSPPTGLAGNEQFF TGTGCCAGCTCACCACCAACGGGACTAGCGGGGAATGAGCAGTTCTTC
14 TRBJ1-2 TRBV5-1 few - CASSYTLGEYGYTF TGCGCCAGCAGCTATACGCTCGGGGAGTATGGCTACACCTTC
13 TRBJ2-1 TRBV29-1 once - CSVETYAGNEQFF TGCAGCGTGGAAACGTATGCTGGCAATGAGCAGTTCTTC
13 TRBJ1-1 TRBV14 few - CASSRRTNTEAFF TGTGCCAGCAGCCGCCGGACTAACACTGAAGCTTTCTTT
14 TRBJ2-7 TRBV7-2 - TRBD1 CASSFTGTVYEQYF TGTGCCAGCAGCTTTACCGGGACAGTCTACGAGCAGTACTTC
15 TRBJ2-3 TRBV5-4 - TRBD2 CASTQGAGAIRTQYF TGTGCCAGCACCCAGGGAGCGGGAGCCATCCGGACGCAGTATTTT
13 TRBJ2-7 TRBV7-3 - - CASSLVGLHEQYF TGTGCCAGCAGCTTGGTGGGGCTCCACGAGCAGTACTTC
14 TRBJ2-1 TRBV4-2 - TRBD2 CASSQGTSGLREFF TGTGCCAGCAGCCAAGGGACTAGCGGTCTGCGAGAGTTCTTC
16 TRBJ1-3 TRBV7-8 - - CASSLAGVPSGNTIYF TGTGCCAGCAGCTTAGCGGGGGTGCCCTCTGGAAACACCATATATTTT
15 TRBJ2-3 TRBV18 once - CASSPGAEGLDTQYF TGTGCCAGCTCACCAGGAGCGGAAGGGTTGGATACGCAGTATTTT
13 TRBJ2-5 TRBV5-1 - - CASSPNMEETQYF TGCGCCAGCAGCCCTAATATGGAAGAGACCCAGTACTTC
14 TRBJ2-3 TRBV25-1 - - CASSGPLSTDTQYF TGTGCCAGCAGTGGACCACTAAGCACAGATACGCAGTATTTT
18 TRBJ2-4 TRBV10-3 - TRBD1 CAISETGTGSVAKNIQYF TGTGCCATCAGTGAAACCGGGACAGGGAGTGTGGCCAAAAACATTCAGTACTTC
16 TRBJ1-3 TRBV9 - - CASSPLTGSSGNTIYF TGTGCCAGCAGCCCCTTGACAGGCAGCTCTGGAAACACCATATATTTT
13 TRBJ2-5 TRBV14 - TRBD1 CASSQDRQGTQYF TGTGCCAGCAGCCAAGATCGACAGGGGACCCAGTACTTC
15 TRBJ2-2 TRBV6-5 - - CASAPGFLNTGELFF TGTGCCAGCGCCCCGGGTTTCTTGAACACCGGGGAGCTGTTTTTT
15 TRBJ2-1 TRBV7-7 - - CASSRSGTGEGEQFF TGTGCTAGCAGTCGGAGCGGGACAGGAGAGGGTGAGCAGTTCTTC
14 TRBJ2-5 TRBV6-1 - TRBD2 CASSERLALETQYF TGTGCCAGCAGTGAGAGACTAGCGTTAGAGACCCAGTACTTC
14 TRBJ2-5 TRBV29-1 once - CSVVDLALTETQYF TGCAGCGTTGTTGATCTCGCCTTAACAGAGACCCAGTACTTC
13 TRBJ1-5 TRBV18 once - CASSVASNQPQHF TGTGCCAGCTCGGTGGCCTCCAATCAGCCCCAGCATTTT